The 5 T cell receptor beta chains below all came from one sample that was sequenced in a study of beta chain features in type 1 diabetes. Investigators reverse transcribed all isolated RNA, so they sequenced expressed TCRB transcripts. TCRdb's table, derived via immunoSEQ multiplex PCR, lists solely in-frame clones and lacks some. The sample has roughly 300,000 clones, around 8% seen once. The sample comprised central memory CD4+ T cells from blood. The receptors originated from a woman younger than 30 in good health.

This clone was recorded at least ten times. CDR3 loop: CASSSLQGVREQFF. CDR3 nucleotides: TGTGCCAGCAGTTCATTGCAGGGGGTACGGGAGCAGTTCTTC. The rearrangement joins TRBV27 to TRBJ2-1, with TRBD1 identical over 7 bases. This CDR3 has 14 residues. Germline trimming cut 4 bases from V and 10 bases from J; bases unmatched to any gene: 10. Germline lookup yields CDR1 MNHEY and CDR2 SMNVEV (reference sequence).

This rearrangement joins TRBV4-3 to TRBJ1-1, with D unclear. Trimming removed 0 bases from V and 4 bases from J, with 15 bases in between. CDR1 and CDR2 (germline): LGHNA, YSLEER. The length of the CDR3 is 16 residues. The CDR3 is CASSQEFYGGGTEAFF. The CDR3 DNA sequence: TGCGCCAGCAGCCAAGAATTTTATGGAGGAGGCACTGAAGCTTTCTTT.

The chain has TRBV4-2 and TRBJ2-5, with TRBD2 identical over 7 bases. The CDR3 length is 16 residues. Germline-derived CDR1 and CDR2 are LGHNA and YNFKEQ. V lost 2 bases and J lost 4; bases outside the gene matches: 10. CDR3 coding DNA: TGTGCCAGCAGCCAATTTGGCGCCGGGGGGAGAGAGACCCAGTACTTC. Translating it yields CASSQFGAGGRETQYF.

The chain combines TRBV7-9 with TRBJ2-7; 13 bases fit TRBD2. The CDR3 is 15 amino acids. The V segment lost 5 bases and the J segment 6 bases; nucleotides outside the gene matches: 7. Germline V lookup: CDR1 SEHNR, CDR2 FQNEAQ (reference sequence). This CDR3 is CASSQRTSGSGEQYF. CDR3 sequence (DNA): TGTGCCAGCAGCCAGAGGACTAGCGGGAGCGGCGAGCAGTACTTC.

This clone was seen at least ten times. The chain uses TRBV5-4 and TRBJ2-5; possibly TRBD1 for D (5 bases). V was cut by 4 bases and J by 1 base, with 8 bases left in between. The CDR3 contains 13 residues. Germline CDR1 reads SGHNT; CDR2 reads YYREEE (reference sequence). Here the CDR3 DNA reads TGTGCCAGCAGCACACAGGCCCAAGAGACCCAGTACTTC. This translates into CASSTQAQETQYF.